Listed below are T cell receptor beta chains from one sample, sequenced in a study of T cell changes during pregnancy in multiple sclerosis. The data were produced by immunoSEQ multiplex PCR, yet TCRdb's version contains in-frame clones alone and is incomplete. The sample gives 85,000 to 120,000 clones, about 90% of which show up once; 1.6% is in the top ten. The sample was peripheral blood, taken before pregnancy. These receptors originate from a female donor with multiple sclerosis, enrolled in a pregnancy study. The CDR3 runs from the conserved cysteine through the conserved F or W. D genes are given only for firm matches. The size field is filled for only some rows; it gives once, few, many or a size class.

j_call d_call v_call clone_size cdr3_nt cdr3_aa
TRBJ2-1 - TRBV5-4 many TGTGCCAGCAGCTTGCGGGGTTCCTACAATGAGCAGTTCTTC CASSLRGSYNEQFF
TRBJ2-7 - TRBV19 - TGTGCCAGTAGTATTCGATCGGACAAAACCTACGAGCAGTACTTC CASSIRSDKTYEQYF
TRBJ2-5 - TRBV11-2 - TGTGCCAGCAGCACGGGACTCGAAGAGACCCAGTACTTC CASSTGLEETQYF
TRBJ2-3 TRBD2 TRBV30 - TGTGCCTGGAGCCTATGGGGGGGGGATACGCAGTATTTT CAWSLWGGDTQYF
TRBJ1-6 TRBD1 TRBV9 - TGTGCCAGCAGCGAGGGACAGGGGAAGAATTCACCCCTCCACTTT CASSEGQGKNSPLHF
TRBJ2-4 - TRBV6-6 - TGTGCCGTAAACCTACAGGGCGAAAACATTCAGTACTTC CAVNLQGENIQYF
TRBJ2-5 TRBD1 TRBV11-2 - TGTGCCAGCAGCGATCGGACAGGGAGAGAGACCCAGTACTTC CASSDRTGRETQYF
TRBJ1-1 TRBD1 TRBV7-2 - TGTGCCAGCAGCTCATTATGGACAGGGAAAATAGCGGACACTGAAGCTTTCTTT CASSSLWTGKIADTEAFF
TRBJ1-1 - TRBV20-1 - TGCAGTGCTAGACGGAACACTGAAGCTTTCTTT CSARRNTEAFF
TRBJ1-4 TRBD1 TRBV4-2 - TGTGCCAGCAGCCAAGATAGACAGGGTGTCGGAAAACTGTTTTTT CASSQDRQGVGKLFF
TRBJ2-5 TRBD2 TRBV6-5 - TGTGCCAGCAGTCGTAGCGGGGGGGCCCGGAAGACCCAGTACTTC CASSRSGGARKTQYF
TRBJ2-1 - TRBV28 - TGTGCCAGCCTTAGTGGTGGCTCCTACAATGAGCAGTTCTTC CASLSGGSYNEQFF
TRBJ1-2 - TRBV6-5 - TGTGCCAGCAGTTACGGGGGGTCTAACTATGGCTACACCTTC CASSYGGSNYGYTF
TRBJ2-1 TRBD2 TRBV7-2 - TGTGCCAGCAGCACAGGGACTAGCGGGAGCAATGAGCAGTTCTTC CASSTGTSGSNEQFF
TRBJ1-5 TRBD1 TRBV30 - TGTGCCTGGTCCCCTGGGACAGGGGTTCAGCCCCAGCATTTT CAWSPGTGVQPQHF
TRBJ1-6 TRBD1 TRBV15 - TGTGCCACCAGCAAGAAAAGGACAGGGTCCTATAATTCACCCCTCCACTTT CATSKKRTGSYNSPLHF
TRBJ1-1 TRBD1 TRBV27 once TGTGCCAGCAGTTTCCGGGACAGGGACACTGAAGCTTTCTTT CASSFRDRDTEAFF
TRBJ2-7 - TRBV2 - TGTGCCAGCAAAAGTTCTCAGGGTTCCTACGAGCAGTACTTC CASKSSQGSYEQYF